A selection of T cell receptor beta chains follows, all from one sample in a study of PD-1 blockade in classical Hodgkin lymphoma. This table comes from immunoSEQ multiplex PCR, and its TCRdb copy is limited to in-frame clones, with some not included. The sample has about 24,000 clones; roughly 80% are singletons. Sample: peripheral blood mononuclear cells (PBMCs), taken at baseline. These receptors were collected from a human donor with classical Hodgkin lymphoma. CDR3s include the opening cysteine and the closing phenylalanine or tryptophan. A D gene is named only where the DNA matches it firmly. Rows may omit the clone size; those that give it use once, few, many or a size class.

D,V,size,J,DNA,CDR3
-,TRBV19,once,TRBJ2-7,TGTGCCAGTAGTATAGCTTTTAGGATTGGAGGGTACGAGCAGTACTTC,CASSIAFRIGGYEQYF
-,TRBV14,-,TRBJ2-2,TGTGCCAGCAGTGGCGTACAATCTGCCGGGCTGTTTTTT,CASSGVQSAGLFF
TRBD2,TRBV7-2,-,TRBJ2-5,TGTGCCAGCAGCTTGAGGGGGCTAGCGGGACAAGAGACCCAGTACTTC,CASSLRGLAGQETQYF
TRBD1,TRBV7-2,-,TRBJ1-4,TGTGCCAGCAGCGCAAACAGGGGGCTTGGTGAAAAACTGTTTTTT,CASSANRGLGEKLFF
TRBD1,TRBV20-1,-,TRBJ1-2,TGCAGTGCTAGGGGACAGGTGGACTACACCTTC,CSARGQVDYTF
TRBD2,TRBV30,-,TRBJ2-5,TGTGCCTGGAATAGCGGGAACCAAGAGACCCAGTACTTC,CAWNSGNQETQYF
-,TRBV18,-,TRBJ2-7,TGTGCCAGCTCACCGTATAAAGGGACGAGCGGGCAGTACTTC,CASSPYKGTSGQYF
-,TRBV5-6,-,TRBJ2-1,TGTGCCAGCAGCTCCGAAAATGAGCAGTTCTTC,CASSSENEQFF
-,TRBV11-2,-,TRBJ1-1,TGTGCCAGCAGTGTACAGGGAGAGAACACTGAAGCTTTCTTT,CASSVQGENTEAFF
-,TRBV19,-,TRBJ1-3,TGTGCCAGTACCAAAATTACAGGGAACTCTGGAAACACCATATATTTT,CASTKITGNSGNTIYF
-,TRBV19,-,TRBJ1-4,TGTGCCAGTAGTATAGGGGGCAGGGGTGACGAAAAACTGTTTTTT,CASSIGGRGDEKLFF
TRBD2,TRBV4-3,-,TRBJ2-1,TGCGCCAGCAGCCAAGATACAGGACTAGCGCCCTACAATGAGCAGTTCTTC,CASSQDTGLAPYNEQFF
-,TRBV7-2,-,TRBJ2-7,TGTGCCAGCAGCTTAGAAGACAGGAGAGAGCAGTACTTC,CASSLEDRREQYF